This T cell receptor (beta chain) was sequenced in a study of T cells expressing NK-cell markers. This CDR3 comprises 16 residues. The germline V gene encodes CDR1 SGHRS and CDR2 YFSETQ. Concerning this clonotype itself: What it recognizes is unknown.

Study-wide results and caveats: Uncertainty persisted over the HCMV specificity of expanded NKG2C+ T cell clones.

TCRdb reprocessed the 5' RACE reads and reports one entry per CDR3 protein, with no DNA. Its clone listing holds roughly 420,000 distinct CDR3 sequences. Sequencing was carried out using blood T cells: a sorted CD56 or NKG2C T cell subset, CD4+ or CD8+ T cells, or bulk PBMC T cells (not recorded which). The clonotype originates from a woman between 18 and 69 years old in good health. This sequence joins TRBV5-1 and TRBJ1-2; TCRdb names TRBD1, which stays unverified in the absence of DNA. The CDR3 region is CASSLVGTADNYGYTF. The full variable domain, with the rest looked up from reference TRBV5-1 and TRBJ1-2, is KAGVTQTPRYLIKTRGQQVTLSCSPISGHRSVSWYQQTPGQGLQFLFEYFSETQRNKGNFPGRFSGRQFSNSRSEMNVSTLELGDSALYLCASSLVGTADNYGYTFGSGTRLTVV.